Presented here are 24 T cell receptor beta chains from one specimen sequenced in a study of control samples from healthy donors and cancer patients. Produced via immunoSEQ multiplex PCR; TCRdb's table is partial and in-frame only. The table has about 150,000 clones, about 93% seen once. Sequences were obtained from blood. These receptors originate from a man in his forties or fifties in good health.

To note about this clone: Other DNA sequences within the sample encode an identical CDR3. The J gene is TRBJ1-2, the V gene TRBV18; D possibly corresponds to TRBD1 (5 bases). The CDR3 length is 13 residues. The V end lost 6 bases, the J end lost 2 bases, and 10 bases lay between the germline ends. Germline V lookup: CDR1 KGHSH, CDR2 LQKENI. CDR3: CASSGGTNYGYTF. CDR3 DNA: TGTGCCAGCTCCGGGGGAACCAACTATGGCTACACCTTC.

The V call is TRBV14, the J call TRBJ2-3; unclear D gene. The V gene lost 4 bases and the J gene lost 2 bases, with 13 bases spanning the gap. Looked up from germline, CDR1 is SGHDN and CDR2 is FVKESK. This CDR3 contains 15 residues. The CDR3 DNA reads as TGTGCCAGCAGCCCCCGATCCCTCCCCACAGATACGCAGTATTTT. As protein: CASSPRSLPTDTQYF.

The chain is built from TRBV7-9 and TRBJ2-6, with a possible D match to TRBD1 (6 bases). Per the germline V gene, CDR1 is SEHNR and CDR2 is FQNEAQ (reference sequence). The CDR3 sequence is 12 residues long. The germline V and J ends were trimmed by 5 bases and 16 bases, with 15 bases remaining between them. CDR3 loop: CASSPTGHLLTF. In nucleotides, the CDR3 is TGTGCCAGCAGCCCCACAGGGCACCTTCTGACTTTC. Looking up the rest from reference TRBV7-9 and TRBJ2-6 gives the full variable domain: DTGVSQNPRHKITKRGQNVTFRCDPISEHNRLYWYRQTLGQGPEFLTYFQNEAQLEKSRLLSDRFSAERPKGSFSTLEIQRTEQGDSAMYLCASSPTGHLLTFGAGSRLTVL.

The CDR3 loop reads CASSPVGQGPDTQYF. The CDR3 DNA reads TGCGCCAGCAGCCCGGTGGGACAGGGGCCAGATACGCAGTATTTT. The V call is TRBV5-1, the J call TRBJ2-3; TRBD1 matches 10 bases. J lost 4 bases, V lost 4 bases, and 6 bases had no gene match. This CDR3 has 15 amino acids. The germline CDR1 and CDR2 sequences are SGHRS and YFSETQ.

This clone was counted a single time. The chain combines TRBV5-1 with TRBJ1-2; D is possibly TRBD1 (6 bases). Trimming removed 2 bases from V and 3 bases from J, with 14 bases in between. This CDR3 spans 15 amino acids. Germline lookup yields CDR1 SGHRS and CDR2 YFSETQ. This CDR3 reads CASSFSGDKDYGYTF. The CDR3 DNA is TGCGCCAGCAGCTTCTCAGGGGATAAGGACTATGGCTACACCTTC.

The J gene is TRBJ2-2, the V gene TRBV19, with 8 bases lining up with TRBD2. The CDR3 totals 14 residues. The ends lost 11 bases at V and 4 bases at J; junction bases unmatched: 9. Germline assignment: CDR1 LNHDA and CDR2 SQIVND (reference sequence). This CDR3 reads CAGSSGRFTGELFF. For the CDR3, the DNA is TGTGCCGGTTCTAGCGGGCGATTCACCGGGGAGCTGTTTTTT.

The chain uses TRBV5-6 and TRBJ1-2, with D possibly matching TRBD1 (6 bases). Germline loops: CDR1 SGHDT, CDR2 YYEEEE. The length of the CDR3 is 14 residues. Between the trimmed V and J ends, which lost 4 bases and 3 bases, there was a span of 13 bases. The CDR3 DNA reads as TGTGCCAGCAGCGTGGGACAAGGGGACTATGGCTACACCTTC. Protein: CASSVGQGDYGYTF.

The CDR3 sequence is CASSQVWGEATDTQYF. CDR3 coding DNA: TGTGCCAGCAGCCAAGTTTGGGGGGAGGCTACAGATACGCAGTATTTT. The chain is built from TRBV3-1 (or the pseudogene TRBV3-2) and TRBJ2-3, with a tentative D call TRBD2 (6 bases). The CDR3 runs to 16 residues. Germline V gene sequence: CDR1 LGHDT, CDR2 YNNKEL (reference sequence). V was clipped by 1 base and J by 3 bases, with 14 bases between them.

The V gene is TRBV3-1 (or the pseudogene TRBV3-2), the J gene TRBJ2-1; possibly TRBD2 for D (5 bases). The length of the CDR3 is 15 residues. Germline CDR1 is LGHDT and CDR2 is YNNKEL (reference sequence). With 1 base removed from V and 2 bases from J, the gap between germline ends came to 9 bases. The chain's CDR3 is CASSQVDGAYNEQFF. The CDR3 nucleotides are TGTGCCAGCAGCCAAGTTGACGGGGCCTACAATGAGCAGTTCTTC.

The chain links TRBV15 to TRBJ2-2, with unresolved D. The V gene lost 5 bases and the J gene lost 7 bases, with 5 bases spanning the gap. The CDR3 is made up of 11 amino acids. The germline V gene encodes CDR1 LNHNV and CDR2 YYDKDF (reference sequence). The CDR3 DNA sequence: TGTGCCACCAGCCTACGCGGGGAGCTGTTTTTT. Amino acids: CATSLRGELFF.

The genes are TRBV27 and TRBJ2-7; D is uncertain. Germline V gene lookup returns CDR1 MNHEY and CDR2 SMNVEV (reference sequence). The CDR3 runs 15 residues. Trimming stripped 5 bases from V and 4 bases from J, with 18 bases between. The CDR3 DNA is TGTGCCAGCAGTGCCCAGTGGCCACCGCGATACGAGCAGTACTTC. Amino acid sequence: CASSAQWPPRYEQYF.

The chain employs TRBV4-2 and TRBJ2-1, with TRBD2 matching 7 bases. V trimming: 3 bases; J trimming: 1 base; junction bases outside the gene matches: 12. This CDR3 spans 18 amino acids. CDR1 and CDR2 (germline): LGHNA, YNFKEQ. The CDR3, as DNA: TGTGCCAGCAGCCAGCGCATTTACGGGGGACTATCCTACAATGAGCAGTTCTTC. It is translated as CASSQRIYGGLSYNEQFF.

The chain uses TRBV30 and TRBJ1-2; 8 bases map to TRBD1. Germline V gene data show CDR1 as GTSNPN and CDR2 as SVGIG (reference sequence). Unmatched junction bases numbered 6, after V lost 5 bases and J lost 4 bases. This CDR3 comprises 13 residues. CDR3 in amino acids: CAWSGGQGYGYTF. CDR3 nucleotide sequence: TGTGCCTGGTCGGGAGGACAGGGCTATGGCTACACCTTC. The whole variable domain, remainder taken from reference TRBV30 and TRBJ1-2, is SQTIHQWPATLVQPVGSPLSLECTVEGTSNPNLYWYRQAAGRGLQLLFYSVGIGQISSEVPQNLSASRPQDRQFILSSKKLLLSDSGFYLCAWSGGQGYGYTFGSGTRLTVV.

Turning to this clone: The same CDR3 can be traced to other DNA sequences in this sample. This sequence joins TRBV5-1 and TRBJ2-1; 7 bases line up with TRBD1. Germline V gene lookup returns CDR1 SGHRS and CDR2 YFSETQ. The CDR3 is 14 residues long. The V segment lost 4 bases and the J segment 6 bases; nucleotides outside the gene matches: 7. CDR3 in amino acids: CASSPQGSVNEQFF. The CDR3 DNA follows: TGCGCCAGCAGCCCACAGGGGTCCGTCAATGAGCAGTTCTTC.

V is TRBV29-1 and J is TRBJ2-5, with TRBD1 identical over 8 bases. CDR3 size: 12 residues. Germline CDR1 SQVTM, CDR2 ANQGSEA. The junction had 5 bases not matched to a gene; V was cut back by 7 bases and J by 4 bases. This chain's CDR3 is CSGTGFAETQYF. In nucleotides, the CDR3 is TGCAGCGGGACAGGGTTCGCAGAGACCCAGTACTTC.

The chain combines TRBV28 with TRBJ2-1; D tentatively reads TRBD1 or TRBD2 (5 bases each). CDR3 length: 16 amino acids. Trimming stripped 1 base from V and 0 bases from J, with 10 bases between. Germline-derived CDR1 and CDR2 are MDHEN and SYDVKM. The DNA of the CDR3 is TGTGCCAGCAGTTTATTGCCAGGGAGCTCCTACAATGAGCAGTTCTTC. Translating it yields CASSLLPGSSYNEQFF.

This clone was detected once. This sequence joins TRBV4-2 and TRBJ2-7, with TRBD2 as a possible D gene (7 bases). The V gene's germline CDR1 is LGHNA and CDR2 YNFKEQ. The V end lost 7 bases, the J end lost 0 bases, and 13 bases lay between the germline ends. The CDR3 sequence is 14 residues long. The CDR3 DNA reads TGTGCCAGCACCCGAGGGGGGGGCTCCTACGAGCAGTACTTC. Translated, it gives CASTRGGGSYEQYF.

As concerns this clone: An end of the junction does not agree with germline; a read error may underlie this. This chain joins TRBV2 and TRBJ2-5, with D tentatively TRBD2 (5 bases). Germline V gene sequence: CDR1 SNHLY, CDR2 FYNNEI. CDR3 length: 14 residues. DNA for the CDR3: TGTGCCAGCAGAGAAGACGGTGCGGGTTCGACCCAGTACTTC. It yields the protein CASREDGAGSTQYF.

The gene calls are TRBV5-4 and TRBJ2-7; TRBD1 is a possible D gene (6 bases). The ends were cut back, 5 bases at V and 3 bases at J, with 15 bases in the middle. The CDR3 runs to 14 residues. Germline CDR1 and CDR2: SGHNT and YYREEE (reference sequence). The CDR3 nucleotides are TGTGCCAGCAGTCAACCGGGACACCACTACGAGCAGTACTTC. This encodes CASSQPGHHYEQYF.

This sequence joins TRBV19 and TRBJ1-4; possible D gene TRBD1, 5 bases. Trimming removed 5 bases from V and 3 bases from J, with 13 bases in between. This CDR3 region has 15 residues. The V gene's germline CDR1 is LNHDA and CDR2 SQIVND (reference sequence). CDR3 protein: CASSSPARANEKLFF. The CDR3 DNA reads TGTGCCAGTAGTTCCCCCGCCAGGGCTAATGAAAAACTGTTTTTT.

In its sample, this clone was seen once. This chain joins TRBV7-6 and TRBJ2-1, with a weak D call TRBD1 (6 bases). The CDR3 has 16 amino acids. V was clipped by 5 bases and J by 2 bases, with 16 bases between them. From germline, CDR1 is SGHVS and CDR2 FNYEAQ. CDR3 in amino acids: CASSLGTTRTYNEQFF. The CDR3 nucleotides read TGTGCCAGCAGCCTCGGGACAACCAGAACCTACAATGAGCAGTTCTTC.

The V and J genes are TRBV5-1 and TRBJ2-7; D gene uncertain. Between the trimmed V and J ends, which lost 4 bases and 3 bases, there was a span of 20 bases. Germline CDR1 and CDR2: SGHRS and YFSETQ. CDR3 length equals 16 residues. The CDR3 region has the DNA TGCGCCAGCAGCCCAAGAGGTAGCCAACCCGTCTACGAGCAGTACTTC. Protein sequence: CASSPRGSQPVYEQYF.

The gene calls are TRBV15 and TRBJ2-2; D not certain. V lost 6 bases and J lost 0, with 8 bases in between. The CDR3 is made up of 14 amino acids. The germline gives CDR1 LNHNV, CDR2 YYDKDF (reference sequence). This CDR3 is CATSRRTNTGELFF. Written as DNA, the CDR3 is TGTGCCACCAGTCGCCGGACGAACACCGGGGAGCTGTTTTTT.

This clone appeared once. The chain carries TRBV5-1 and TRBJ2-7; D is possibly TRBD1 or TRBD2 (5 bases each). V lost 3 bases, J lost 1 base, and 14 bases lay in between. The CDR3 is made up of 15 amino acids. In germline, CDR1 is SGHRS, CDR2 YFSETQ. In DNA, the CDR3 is TGCGCCAGCAGCTGGGAGTACAGGCCATCCTACGAGCAGTACTTC. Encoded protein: CASSWEYRPSYEQYF.